These 5 T cell receptor beta chains originate from one sample sequenced in a study of blood T cell repertoires in COVID-19. Profiled with immunoSEQ multiplex PCR; TCRdb holds only in-frame clones, not every one. The sample has 9,900 or so clones; around 87% are singletons. The sequenced sample was peripheral blood. The receptors stem from a human donor in a cohort sampled during active COVID-19.

V usage is TRBV29-1 and J usage is TRBJ2-1, with 9 bases identical to TRBD2. The CDR3 runs 15 residues. Germline V gene lookup returns CDR1 SQVTM and CDR2 ANQGSEA. Unmatched junction bases numbered 9, after V lost 2 bases and J lost 7 bases. CDR3 sequence (DNA): TGCAGCGTTGAACGGGCGGGGGGGCCGGTGAATGAGCAGTTCTTC. This gives the protein CSVERAGGPVNEQFF.

This clone turned up a few times. The V and J genes are TRBV6-5 and TRBJ1-2; 9 bases line up with TRBD1. Losses at the gene ends were 10 bases for V and 9 bases for J; bases not matched to a gene: 6. Germline V gene data show CDR1 as MNHEY and CDR2 as SVGAGI. This CDR3 contains 11 residues. The CDR3 reads CATGTGKSYTF. DNA of the CDR3: TGTGCCACCGGGACAGGGAAAAGCTACACCTTC.

The V gene is TRBV11-3, the J gene TRBJ2-6; tentatively, D is TRBD1 (5 bases). Deletions cut 6 bases from V and 2 bases from J, with 8 bases between. Germline CDR1 reads SGHNT; CDR2 reads YENEEA. CDR3 length: 14 amino acids. The DNA of the CDR3 is TGTGCCAGCAGTACCAGGGCTGGGGCCAACGTCCTGACTTTC. It is translated as CASSTRAGANVLTF.

The CDR3 nucleotides read TGTGCCAGTAGTAGTGGGACTAGCGGATACAATGAGCAGTTCTTC. Its protein is CASSSGTSGYNEQFF. The chain couples TRBV19 to TRBJ2-1, with TRBD2 identical over 11 bases. This CDR3 has 15 amino acids. Germline values: CDR1 LNHDA, CDR2 SQIVND (reference sequence). The V segment lost 4 bases and the J segment 4 bases; nucleotides outside the gene matches: 3.

CDR3 coding DNA: TGTGCCTGGACCCCTCGCCTGGGCCGACGTAACACTGAAGCTTTCTTT. This gives the protein CAWTPRLGRRNTEAFF. V usage is TRBV30 and J usage is TRBJ1-1; no reliable D call. Germline loops: CDR1 GTSNPN, CDR2 SVGIG (reference sequence). The CDR3 extends over 16 amino acids. V was trimmed by 4 bases and J by 2 bases, leaving 20 bases between them. Full variable domain (rest looked up from reference TRBV30 and TRBJ1-1): SQTIHQWPATLVQPVGSPLSLECTVEGTSNPNLYWYRQAAGRGLQLLFYSVGIGQISSEVPQNLSASRPQDRQFILSSKKLLLSDSGFYLCAWTPRLGRRNTEAFFGQGTRLTVV.